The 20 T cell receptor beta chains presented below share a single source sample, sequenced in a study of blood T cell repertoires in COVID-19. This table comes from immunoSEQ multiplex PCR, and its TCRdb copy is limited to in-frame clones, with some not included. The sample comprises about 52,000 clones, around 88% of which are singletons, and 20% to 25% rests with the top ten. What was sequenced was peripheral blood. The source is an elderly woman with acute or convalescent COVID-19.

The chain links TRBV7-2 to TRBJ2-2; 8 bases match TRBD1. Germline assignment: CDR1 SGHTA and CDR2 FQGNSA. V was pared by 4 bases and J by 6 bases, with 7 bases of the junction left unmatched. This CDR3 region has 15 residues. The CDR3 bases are TGTGCCAGCAGCTCTACAGGGGGAAGGTCCGGGGAGCTGTTTTTT. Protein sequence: CASSSTGGRSGELFF. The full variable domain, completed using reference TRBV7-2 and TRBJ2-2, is GAGVSQSPSNKVTEKGKDVELRCDPISGHTALYWYRQSLGQGLEFLIYFQGNSAPDKSGLPSDRFSAERTGGSVSTLTIQRTQQEDSAVYLCASSSTGGRSGELFFGEGSRLTVL.

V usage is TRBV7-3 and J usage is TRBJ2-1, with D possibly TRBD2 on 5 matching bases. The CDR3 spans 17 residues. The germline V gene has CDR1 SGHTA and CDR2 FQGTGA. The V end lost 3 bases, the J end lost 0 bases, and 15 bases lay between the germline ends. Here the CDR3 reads CASSLSPIRDSYNEQFF. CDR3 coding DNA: TGTGCCAGCAGCTTGTCACCCATACGGGACTCCTACAATGAGCAGTTCTTC. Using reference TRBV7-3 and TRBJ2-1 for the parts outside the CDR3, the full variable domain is GAGVSQTPSNKVTEKGKYVELRCDPISGHTALYWYRQSLGQGPEFLIYFQGTGAADDSGLPNDRFFAVRPEGSVSTLKIQRTERGDSAVYLCASSLSPIRDSYNEQFFGPGTRLTVL.

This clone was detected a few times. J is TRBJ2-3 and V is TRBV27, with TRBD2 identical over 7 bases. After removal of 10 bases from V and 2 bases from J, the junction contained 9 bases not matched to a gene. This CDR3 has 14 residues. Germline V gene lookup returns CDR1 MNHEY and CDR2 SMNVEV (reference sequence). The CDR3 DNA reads TGTGCCACCGGGGCCGGGGGGTTCACAGATACGCAGTATTTT. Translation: CATGAGGFTDTQYF.

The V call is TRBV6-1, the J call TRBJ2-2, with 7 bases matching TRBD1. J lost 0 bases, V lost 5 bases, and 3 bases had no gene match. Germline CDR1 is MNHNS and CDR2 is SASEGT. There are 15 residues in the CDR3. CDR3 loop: CASSTGTANTGELFF. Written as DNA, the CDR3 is TGTGCCAGCAGTACCGGGACAGCGAACACCGGGGAGCTGTTTTTT.

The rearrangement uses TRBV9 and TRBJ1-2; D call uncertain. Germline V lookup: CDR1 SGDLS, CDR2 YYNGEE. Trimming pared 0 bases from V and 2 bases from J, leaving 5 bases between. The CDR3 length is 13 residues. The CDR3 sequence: CASSVGQNYGYTF. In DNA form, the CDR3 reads TGTGCCAGCAGCGTAGGGCAAAACTATGGCTACACCTTC.

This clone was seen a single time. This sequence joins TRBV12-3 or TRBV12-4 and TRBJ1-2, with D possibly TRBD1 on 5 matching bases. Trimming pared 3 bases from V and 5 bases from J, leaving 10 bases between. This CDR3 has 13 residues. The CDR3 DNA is TGTGCCAGCAGTTTGGGGAGGGGTTATGGCTACACCTTC. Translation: CASSLGRGYGYTF.

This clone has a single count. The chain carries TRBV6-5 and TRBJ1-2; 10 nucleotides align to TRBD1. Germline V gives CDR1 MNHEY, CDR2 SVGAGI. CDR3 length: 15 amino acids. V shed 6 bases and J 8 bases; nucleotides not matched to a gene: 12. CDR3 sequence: CASRGTGTGDRGYTF. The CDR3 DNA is TGTGCCAGCAGAGGCACCGGGACAGGGGACAGAGGCTACACCTTC.

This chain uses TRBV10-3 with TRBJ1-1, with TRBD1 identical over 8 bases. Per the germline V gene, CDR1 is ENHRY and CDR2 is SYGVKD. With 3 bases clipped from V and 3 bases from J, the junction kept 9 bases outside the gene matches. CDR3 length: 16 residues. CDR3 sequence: CAISDIGQGADTEAFF. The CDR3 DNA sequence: TGTGCCATCAGTGATATAGGGCAGGGGGCGGACACTGAAGCTTTCTTT.

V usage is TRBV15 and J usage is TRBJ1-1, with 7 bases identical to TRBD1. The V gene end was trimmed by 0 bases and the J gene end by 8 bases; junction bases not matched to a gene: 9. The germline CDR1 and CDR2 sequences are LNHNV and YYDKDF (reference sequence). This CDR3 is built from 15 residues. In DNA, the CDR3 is TGTGCCACCAGCAGAGAGGGGTGGCAGGGGGGCGAAGCTTTCTTT. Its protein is CATSREGWQGGEAFF.

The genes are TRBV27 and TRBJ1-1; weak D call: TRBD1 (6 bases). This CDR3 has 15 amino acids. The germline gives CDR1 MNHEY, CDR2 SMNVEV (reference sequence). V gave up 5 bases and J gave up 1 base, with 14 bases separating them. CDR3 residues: CASSLLSRGNTEAFF. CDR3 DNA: TGTGCCAGCAGTCTTCTATCCAGGGGGAACACTGAAGCTTTCTTT.

CDR3 sequence reads: CASSERSGSYNEQFF. CDR3 coding DNA: TGTGCCAGCAGTGAACGGAGCGGGTCATACAATGAGCAGTTCTTC. The chain is built from TRBV6-1 and TRBJ2-1; possibly TRBD2 for D (6 bases). V was clipped by 2 bases and J by 4 bases, with 12 bases between them. Germline CDR1 reads MNHNS; CDR2 reads SASEGT. This CDR3 region has 15 residues.

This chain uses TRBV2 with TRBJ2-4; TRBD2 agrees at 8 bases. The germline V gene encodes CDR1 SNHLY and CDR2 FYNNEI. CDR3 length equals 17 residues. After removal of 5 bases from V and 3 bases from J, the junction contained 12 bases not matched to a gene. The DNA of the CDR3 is TGTGCCAGCAGTAGGGTAATAGCGGGACCGGACAAAAACATTCAGTACTTC. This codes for CASSRVIAGPDKNIQYF.

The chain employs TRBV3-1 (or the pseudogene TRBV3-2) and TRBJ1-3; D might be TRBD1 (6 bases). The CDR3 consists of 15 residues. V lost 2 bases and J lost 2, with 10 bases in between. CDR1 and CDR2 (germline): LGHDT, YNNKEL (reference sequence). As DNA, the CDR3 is TGTGCCAGCAGCCAAACACAGGGTACTGGAAACACCATATATTTT. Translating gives CASSQTQGTGNTIYF.

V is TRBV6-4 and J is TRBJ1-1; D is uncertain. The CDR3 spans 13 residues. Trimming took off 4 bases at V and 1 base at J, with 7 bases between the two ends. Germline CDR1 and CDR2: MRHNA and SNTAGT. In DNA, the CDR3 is TGTGCCAGCAGTGTAGAAGAGAACACTGAAGCTTTCTTT. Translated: CASSVEENTEAFF.

CDR3 amino acids: CASSLVLTGGDNEQFF. In DNA, the CDR3 is TGCGCCAGCAGCTTGGTTCTGACGGGGGGAGACAATGAGCAGTTCTTC. This chain connects TRBV5-1 to TRBJ2-1, with 7 bases that match TRBD2. V shed 0 bases and J 5 bases; nucleotides not matched to a gene: 8. Germline CDR1 reads SGHRS; CDR2 reads YFSETQ. The CDR3 is 16 amino acids.

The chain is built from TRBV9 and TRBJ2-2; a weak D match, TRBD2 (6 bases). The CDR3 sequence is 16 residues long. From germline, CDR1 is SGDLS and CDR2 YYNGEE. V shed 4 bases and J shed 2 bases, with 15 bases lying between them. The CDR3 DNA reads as TGTGCCAGCAGCTCCGCCTCCGGGAGAAACACCGGGGAGCTGTTTTTT. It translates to CASSSASGRNTGELFF.

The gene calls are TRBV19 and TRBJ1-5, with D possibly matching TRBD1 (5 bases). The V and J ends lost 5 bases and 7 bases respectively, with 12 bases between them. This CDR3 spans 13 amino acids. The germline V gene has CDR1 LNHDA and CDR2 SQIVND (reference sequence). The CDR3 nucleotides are TGTGCCAGTAGTGGGGGGGTAGGACAGCCCCAGCATTTT. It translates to CASSGGVGQPQHF.

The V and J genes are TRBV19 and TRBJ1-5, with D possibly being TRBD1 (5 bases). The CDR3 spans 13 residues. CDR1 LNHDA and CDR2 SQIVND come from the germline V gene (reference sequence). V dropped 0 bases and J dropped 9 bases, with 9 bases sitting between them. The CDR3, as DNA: TGTGCCAGTAGTATAGAGGGGGGTCGGCCCCAGCATTTT. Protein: CASSIEGGRPQHF.

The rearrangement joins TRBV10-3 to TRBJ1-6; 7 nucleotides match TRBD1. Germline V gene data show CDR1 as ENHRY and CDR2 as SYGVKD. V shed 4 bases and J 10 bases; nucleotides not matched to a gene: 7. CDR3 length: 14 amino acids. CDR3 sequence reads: CAISGEGAGSPLHF. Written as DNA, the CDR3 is TGTGCCATCAGTGGCGAGGGGGCAGGGTCACCCCTCCACTTT.

In DNA form, the CDR3 reads TGTGCCAGCTCACCCGTCAGGGGTAATTCACCCCTCCACTTT. It is translated as CASSPVRGNSPLHF. This chain joins TRBV18 and TRBJ1-6; tentatively, D is TRBD1 (6 bases). This CDR3 comprises 14 residues. The V end lost 3 bases, the J end lost 6 bases, and 9 bases lay between the germline ends. The germline V gene encodes CDR1 KGHSH and CDR2 LQKENI.